The rows below give T cell receptor beta chains drawn from one sample of a study of Graves' ophthalmopathy and Graves' hyperthyroidism. TCRdb recomputed calls from the multiplex PCR reads with MiXCR, one row per CDR3 protein. The table includes 400,000 to 450,000 distinct CDR3 sequences, roughly 21% detected once. The sample taken for sequencing was peripheral blood. These receptors all stem from a woman aged 18-29 years with stable Graves' hyperthyroidism. Both conserved end residues are part of each CDR3. Fields, in order: J gene, D gene, clone size, V gene, CDR3 DNA, CDR3 protein. The D gene is left open where the match is weak. Size is stated for part of the rows, as once, few or many counts, or as a class when the clone is expanded.

TRBJ2-7 NA NA TRBV14 TGTGCCAGCAGCCAAGATTGGCCGGATACCTACGAGCAGTACTTC CASSQDWPDTYEQYF
TRBJ2-5 NA many TRBV2 TGTGCCAGCAGTTCCGGGACGGTGGTAGGAGAGACCCAGTACTTC CASSSGTVVGETQYF
TRBJ2-6 NA many TRBV6-2/TRBV6-3 TGTGCCAGCAGTTACTTCAGATACTCTGGGGCCAACGTCCTGACTTTC CASSYFRYSGANVLTF
TRBJ2-5 TRBD2 many TRBV15 TGTGCCACCAGCAGAGATCTAGCGGGAGGTGAGACCCAGTACTTC CATSRDLAGGETQYF
TRBJ1-2 TRBD1 many TRBV6-1 TGTGCCAGCAGCTCTCAGGGGGGTGGGTATGGCTACACCTTC CASSSQGGGYGYTF
TRBJ2-7 NA NA TRBV6-1 TGTGCCAGCACCTTAGCGGAGACGTACGAGCAGTACTTC CASTLAETYEQYF
TRBJ2-5 NA many TRBV20-1 TGCAGTGCTAGGGGCCAGGGGGGGATCTCCCAGTACTTC CSARGQGGISQYF
TRBJ1-2 NA many TRBV10-3 TGTGCCATCAAGGGAGACCTTGGGAACTATGGCTACACCTTC CAIKGDLGNYGYTF
TRBJ2-7 NA many TRBV28 TGTGCCAGCGGTTACGAGCAGTACTTC CASGYEQYF
TRBJ1-2 NA NA TRBV12-3/TRBV12-4 TGTGCCAGCAGTTTTGAGACCCAGGGTTTCTACACCTTC CASSFETQGFYTF
TRBJ2-5 TRBD2 many TRBV11-2 TGTGCCAGCAGCTTAGGGACTAGCGAGTCGGAGACCCAGTACTTC CASSLGTSESETQYF
TRBJ2-7 TRBD1 many TRBV4-2 TGTGCCAGCAGCCAACAACCGGGACAGGGCGACGAGCAGTACTTC CASSQQPGQGDEQYF
TRBJ2-2 TRBD1 NA TRBV3-1 TGTGCCAGCAGCCAAGATGAACAGGGGGAGTCGGGGGAGCTGCTTTTT CASSQDEQGESGELLF
TRBJ2-7 TRBD2 many TRBV4-1 TGCGCCAGCAGCCAACAGCTTAGCGGGATCGAGCAGTACTTC CASSQQLSGIEQYF
TRBJ2-5 NA few TRBV4-1 TGCGCCAGCAGCCAAGAAGGGTCAGGGGCTATTCAGACCCAGTACTTC CASSQEGSGAIQTQYF
TRBJ2-7 NA many TRBV27 TGTGCCAGCAGTTTATCGCCTCACACTTCCTACGAGCAGTACTTC CASSLSPHTSYEQYF
TRBJ2-7 TRBD1 NA TRBV4-1 TGCGCCAGCAGCCAAGGAGAGAGGACAGGGGGCAGGGAGCAGTACTTC CASSQGERTGGREQYF
TRBJ1-2 NA many TRBV12-3/TRBV12-4 TGTGCCAGCAGTCTCGGGGGGATTTACTATGGCTACACCTTC CASSLGGIYYGYTF
TRBJ2-2 TRBD2 few TRBV5-6 TGTGCCAGCAGCTTTTGGACTAGCGGGAGGGGCACCGGGGAGCTGTTTTTT CASSFWTSGRGTGELFF
TRBJ2-3 NA many TRBV6-1 TGTGCCAGCAGTGTTTCCGGGACTAGCACAGATACGCAGTATTTT CASSVSGTSTDTQYF
TRBJ2-2 NA NA TRBV28 TGTGCCAGCAATTTACTCCGGGACTCCCCTACCGGGGAGCTGTCTTTT CASNLLRDSPTGELSF
TRBJ1-5 NA many TRBV12-3/TRBV12-4 TGTGCCAGCAGCCACGACCCGCAGCCCCAGCATTTT CASSHDPQPQHF
TRBJ1-5 NA many TRBV30 TGTGCCTGGCAGGAGGGAAATGTGGATCAGCCCCAGCATTTT CAWQEGNVDQPQHF
TRBJ2-5 TRBD2 once TRBV13 TGTGCCACCCAAAGGCGGGAGGGAAGTGAGACCCAGTACTTC CATQRREGSETQYF
TRBJ2-7 TRBD1 NA TRBV25-1 TGTGCCAGCAGTGGGACAGGGGGGGACGAGCAGTACTTC CASSGTGGDEQYF
TRBJ1-3 NA many TRBV9 TGTGCCAGCAGCGTCGGGACGACGGGAAACACCATATATTTT CASSVGTTGNTIYF
TRBJ2-5 TRBD2 many TRBV4-3 TGCGCCAGCAGCCTTACTAGCGGGAGATATGAGACCCAGTACTTC CASSLTSGRYETQYF
TRBJ2-5 TRBD1 NA TRBV11-2 TGTGCCAGCAGCAAGGACAGGGTGGGGGAGACCCAGTACTTC CASSKDRVGETQYF
TRBJ1-1 TRBD1 NA TRBV12-3/TRBV12-4 TGTGCCAGCAGGATCACAGGGGGCGCGGACACTGAAGCTTTCTTT CASRITGGADTEAFF
TRBJ2-7 NA many TRBV20-1 TGCAGTGCTAGAGATCGAACAGGGATTAACGAGCAGTACTTC CSARDRTGINEQYF
TRBJ2-7 TRBD2 few TRBV28 TGTGCCAGCAGTTTCCGGACTAGCGGTACCTACGAGCAGTACTTC CASSFRTSGTYEQYF
TRBJ2-2 NA NA TRBV5-1 TGCGCCAGCAGACCAGGGTGGGGGAACACCGGGGAGCTGTTTTTT CASRPGWGNTGELFF
TRBJ1-1 NA many TRBV15 TGTGCCACCAGCAGGGACAGAACTATCACTGAAGCTTTCTTT CATSRDRTITEAFF
TRBJ2-4 NA NA TRBV7-8 TGTGCCAGCAGCCTCTATCCGGGACTTCGTTTAGACATTCAGTACTTC CASSLYPGLRLDIQYF
TRBJ2-5 NA many TRBV28 TGTGCCAGCAGTCCATTCCCGACCCGGGGGCGTAAAGAGACCCAGTACTTC CASSPFPTRGRKETQYF
TRBJ1-2 NA NA TRBV30 TGTGCCTGGAGTGTTGGACAGCCGATCCCTCAGGGCTACACCTTC CAWSVGQPIPQGYTF